These T cell receptor beta chains were read from a single sample in a study of T cells after yellow fever vaccination. TCRdb independently ran MiXCR on the 5' RACE reads; one entry per CDR3 protein. The repertoire consists of 550,000 to 750,000 distinct CDR3 sequences, with 13% occurring once and the leading ten covering roughly an eighth. Sequencing used PBMCs, obtained on the day of the yellow fever booster vaccination. The receptors derive from a man aged 30 to 45 who received the YFV17D yellow fever vaccine. Each CDR3 is given with its conserved first and last residue. Rows give clone size only sometimes, using once, few, many, or a class for an expanded clone.

TRBV12-3/TRBV12-4 few 15 CASAPGGMGSYEQYF
TRBV30 - 14 CAWTPWDWEDTQYF
TRBV18 - 16 CASHSAGTNFNYGYTF
TRBV7-2 few 17 CASSQEMTSGYNNEQFF
TRBV29-1 - 13 CSVEVDGNQPQHF
TRBV19 few 14 CASWGGAGANVLTF
TRBV20-1 few 13 CSANRGTTDTQYF
TRBV5-1 - 17 CASSLTIGQVSYNEQFF
TRBV10-3 - 16 CAISARTGVNTGELFF
TRBV20-1 few 14 CSAEGTDIYNEQFF
TRBV6-5 many 12 CASSYAGYEQYF
TRBV7-2 - 11 CASSLPGTQYF
TRBV5-3 few 13 CAMGATGKYGYTF
TRBV18 - 16 CASSPGQGTNYYGYTF
TRBV2 - 12 CASRRQIAPLHF
TRBV7-6 - 15 CASSNQAGVDNEQFF
TRBV5-1 few 15 CASSLGGTTPDEQFF
TRBV27 - 13 CASSLYVGNEQFF
TRBV15 - 15 CAASRQQQGHYGYTF
TRBV20-1 - 12 CSARGGYQPQHF
TRBV12-3/TRBV12-4 few 15 CASRGGPLSDTEAFF
TRBV20-1 once 14 CSARDQGRSYEQYF
TRBV29-1 few 15 CSVALVGKSTDTQYF
TRBV25-1 - 13 CASSERVNYGYTF
TRBV20-1 few 16 CSAPHLRDRANSPLHF
TRBV28 few 16 CASRPAGQGRNYEQYF
TRBV12-3/TRBV12-4 - 16 CASSLVRTSGYNEQFF
TRBV5-1 many 13 CASNKGQQETQYF
TRBV9 - 15 CASSTSGTSYNEQFF
TRBV12-3/TRBV12-4 - 15 CASRAGGWASPEQFF
TRBV28 - 14 CASTGPDRAHEQFF
TRBV5-1 - 15 CASSLETRSTDTQYF
TRBV14 - 15 CASSQEYTNTGELFF
TRBV5-1 once 15 CASSLEGRRDNEQFF
TRBV29-1 - 13 CSVVSWGTYEQYF
TRBV5-6 many 15 CASSLTGANTGELFF
TRBV14 few 13 CASSLGRTSPLHF
TRBV6-2/TRBV6-3 many 13 CASSRTSYNEQFF
TRBV11-1 few 18 CASSPPGGGSSGANVLTF
TRBV28 few 15 CASSFVPGENYGYTF
TRBV19 - 14 CASTIGLAGGEQFF
TRBV7-2 many 15 CASSSTGGSSQPQHF
TRBV4-3 few 15 CASSQAAWDQETQYF